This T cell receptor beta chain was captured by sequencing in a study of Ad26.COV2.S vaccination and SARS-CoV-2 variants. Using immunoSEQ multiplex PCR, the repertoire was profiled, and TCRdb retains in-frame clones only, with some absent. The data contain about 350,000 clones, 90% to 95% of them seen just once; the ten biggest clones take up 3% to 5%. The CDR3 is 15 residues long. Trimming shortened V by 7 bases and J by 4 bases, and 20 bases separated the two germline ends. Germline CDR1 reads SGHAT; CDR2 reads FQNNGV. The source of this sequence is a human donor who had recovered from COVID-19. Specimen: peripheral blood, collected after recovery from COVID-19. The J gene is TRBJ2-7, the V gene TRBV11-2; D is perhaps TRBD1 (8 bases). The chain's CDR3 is CASTRGAGGFYEQYF. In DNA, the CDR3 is TGTGCCAGCACCCGGGGGGCAGGGGGCTTTTACGAGCAGTACTTC.